This paragraph reports one T cell receptor (beta chain). These data belong to a study of blood T cell repertoires in COVID-19. Study-level background: Samples representing acute and convalescent COVID-19 were sourced from the United States, Italy and Spain.

As handled by the study authors: Estimated nucleated cell counts came from reference gene primer amplification. Some clones are missing from TCRdb's copy, which holds only in-frame ones; the method was immunoSEQ multiplex PCR. The DNA gave D and trimming, while V, J and clone size come from that table. The sample includes under 55,000 clones, 79% of them seen just once. J was trimmed by 5 bases and V by 1 base; bases with no gene match: 9. This CDR3 region has 16 residues. Per germline, CDR1 SGHTA and CDR2 FQGTGA. Sequencing used peripheral blood. J is TRBJ2-5 and V is TRBV7-3; 8 bases are shared with TRBD1. The source of this sequence is a man between 65 and 85 years old with acute or convalescent COVID-19. The CDR3 DNA is TGTGCCAGCAGCTTAAATAGCCAGGGGGCTGGCGAGACCCAGTACTTC. Protein: CASSLNSQGAGETQYF.